Below, 17 T cell receptor beta chains from the same sample are listed, as sequenced in a study of radiation and T cells in renal cell carcinoma (dated by TCRdb to the early 2020s). Library preparation used the immunoSEQ multiplex PCR assay. Not all clones reach the TCRdb copy of this immuneACCESS table, which keeps in-frame sequences only. Checked studies attribute under half of the gap to unresolved V genes and leave the rest unexplained. This sample has about 91,000 clones in its table, and under 90% of those were observed once. Together, the top ten hold 5% to 6.5% of the sample. This specimen's time point label, interpreted: baseline pretreatment blood. The sample's treatment or condition label, decoded: 15 Gy SBRT to primary tumor, nephrectomy 4 weeks later. The sequences come from blood, collected from a patient whose treatment included radiotherapy and nephrectomy. The receptors here all came from a man aged 60 to 69 with renal cell carcinoma.

The chain recombines TRBV7-2 with TRBJ2-7; D is unclear. V shed 0 bases and J shed 0 bases, with 3 bases lying between them. The CDR3 is made up of 13 amino acids. Germline CDR1 reads SGHTA; CDR2 reads FQGNSA. CDR3: CASSLADSYEQYF. For the CDR3, the DNA is TGTGCCAGCAGCTTAGCCGACTCCTACGAGCAGTACTTC.

V and J are TRBV11-3 and TRBJ2-7; the D is unclear. The CDR3 loop spans 15 amino acids. V lost 3 bases to trimming and J lost 1 base, with 13 bases between them. Germline CDR1 SGHNT, CDR2 YENEEA. The CDR3 sequence is CASSLGRGRSYEQYF. The CDR3 DNA follows: TGTGCCAGCAGCTTGGGCCGAGGCAGATCCTACGAGCAGTACTTC. Drawing the rest from reference TRBV11-3 and TRBJ2-7, the complete variable domain is EAGVVQSPRYKIIEKKQPVAFWCNPISGHNTLYWYLQNLGQGPELLIRYENEEAVDDSQLPKDRFSAERLKGVDSTLKIQPAELGDSAVYLCASSLGRGRSYEQYFGPGTRLTVT.

The chain recombines TRBV5-1 with TRBJ1-2; D gene uncertain. The CDR3 is made up of 16 amino acids. Trimming took off 7 bases at V and 2 bases at J, with 21 bases between the two ends. CDR1 is SGHRS, CDR2 YFSETQ, per germline. The CDR3 region is CASSYIPGTPNYGYTF. The DNA of the CDR3 is TGCGCCAGCTCCTACATCCCCGGCACGCCGAACTATGGCTACACCTTC.

V gene TRBV5-1 combines with J gene TRBJ2-7; no reliable D call. Germline CDR1 and CDR2: SGHRS and YFSETQ. This CDR3 is built from 13 residues. Trimming shortened V by 6 bases and J by 4 bases, and 14 bases separated the two germline ends. The CDR3 loop is CASTNAGVYEQYF. The CDR3 bases are TGCGCCAGCACCAATGCTGGGGTATACGAGCAGTACTTC.

The rearrangement uses TRBV28 and TRBJ2-7, with D perhaps matching TRBD1 (5 bases). The CDR3 is 12 residues long. Per germline, CDR1 MDHEN and CDR2 SYDVKM. Trimming pared 3 bases from V and 11 bases from J, leaving 14 bases between. This chain's CDR3 is CASSFRQGREYF. The CDR3 coding sequence is TGTGCCAGCAGTTTTAGGCAGGGCCGAGAGTACTTC.

In its sample, this clone was seen a few times. This chain joins TRBV16 and TRBJ1-1; no firm D call. Trimming took off 6 bases at V and 8 bases at J, with 10 bases between the two ends. Germline V gives CDR1 KGHSY, CDR2 FQNENV. This CDR3 is built from 11 residues. The CDR3 region is CASRGTIEAFF. For the CDR3, the DNA is TGTGCCAGCAGGGGTACTATCGAAGCTTTCTTT.

Remarks on this clone: One end of the junction varies from germline; a read error may be responsible. The chain links TRBV20-1 to TRBJ2-5, with D possibly matching TRBD2 (6 bases). The CDR3 spans 11 residues. CDR1 DFQATT and CDR2 SNEGSKA come from the germline V gene (reference sequence). The chain's CDR3 is CSVRGGETQYF. The CDR3 bases are TGCAGTGTTAGAGGAGGGGAGACCCAGTACTTC.

The chain is built from TRBV5-1 and TRBJ2-1; 14 nucleotides match TRBD2. The V gene's germline CDR1 is SGHRS and CDR2 YFSETQ. Losses at the gene ends were 0 bases for V and 7 bases for J; bases not matched to a gene: 3. CDR3 length: 16 residues. The CDR3 nucleotides are TGCGCCAGCAGCTTGGTAGGACTAGCGGGAGGAAATGAGCAGTTCTTC. Encoded protein: CASSLVGLAGGNEQFF.

The chain has TRBV27 and TRBJ2-7; 7 nucleotides line up with TRBD1. The CDR3 consists of 13 residues. Germline assignment: CDR1 MNHEY and CDR2 SMNVEV (reference sequence). V lost 6 bases and J lost 7; bases outside the gene matches: 9. This CDR3 reads CASRKEGAREQYF. The CDR3 coding sequence is TGTGCCAGCAGGAAAGAGGGGGCCCGGGAGCAGTACTTC.

Worth noting for this clone: The sample carries other DNA sequences with the same CDR3. The chain joins TRBV20-1 to TRBJ2-5; D is unresolved. This CDR3 region has 11 residues. V gave up 6 bases and J gave up 0 bases, with 5 bases separating them. The germline V gene encodes CDR1 DFQATT and CDR2 SNEGSKA (reference sequence). This CDR3 reads CSAQDQETQYF. CDR3 nucleotides: TGCAGTGCCCAGGACCAAGAGACCCAGTACTTC.

The chain carries TRBV10-2 and TRBJ1-6; D gene uncertain. Per germline, CDR1 WSHSY and CDR2 SAAADI. CDR3 length: 13 amino acids. Trimming pared 3 bases from V and 9 bases from J, leaving 9 bases between. The CDR3 loop is CASSDGRSSPLHF. The CDR3 DNA reads as TGCGCCAGCAGTGACGGACGGAGTTCACCCCTCCACTTT.

This clone appeared a single time. This chain uses TRBV7-9 with TRBJ1-4, with a possible D match to TRBD1 (5 bases). The V end was cut by 0 bases, the J end by 7 bases, with 18 bases between. The CDR3 is 17 residues long. CDR1 is SEHNR and CDR2 is FQNEAQ in the germline V gene (reference sequence). The CDR3 coding sequence is TGTGCCAGCAGCTTAGCTGACCATAAAGGGGATAGTGAAAAACTGTTTTTT. Translation gives CASSLADHKGDSEKLFF.

The rearrangement links TRBV11-2 to TRBJ1-3; D unresolved. The CDR3 covers 15 residues. Trimming stripped 2 bases from V and 0 bases from J, with 8 bases between. CDR1 is SGHAT and CDR2 is FQNNGV in the germline V gene. CDR3 nucleotides: TGTGCCAGCAGCTTATTGGAGAGCTCTGGAAACACCATATATTTT. It translates to CASSLLESSGNTIYF.

This chain links TRBV4-3 with TRBJ2-7; D is unresolved. V lost 1 base and J lost 1, with 11 bases in between. This CDR3 contains 15 residues. From germline, CDR1 is LGHNA and CDR2 YSLEER. CDR3 sequence: CASSQAPGLSYEQYF. The CDR3 DNA is TGCGCCAGCAGCCAAGCCCCCGGTTTATCCTACGAGCAGTACTTC.

The V and J genes are TRBV4-3 and TRBJ2-3, with D perhaps being TRBD1 or TRBD2 (6 bases each). Germline CDR1 reads LGHNA; CDR2 reads YSLEER. This CDR3 is built from 14 residues. Trimming took 2 bases from V and 5 from J, leaving 11 bases between them. Here the CDR3 reads CASSQNEGGDTQYF. For the CDR3, the DNA is TGCGCCAGCAGCCAAAACGAGGGGGGAGATACGCAGTATTTT.

The V call is TRBV6-5, the J call TRBJ2-1; D might be TRBD2 (5 bases). This CDR3 comprises 13 residues. The germline V gene has CDR1 MNHEY and CDR2 SVGAGI. Trimming took off 7 bases at V and 9 bases at J, with 16 bases between the two ends. CDR3 coding DNA: TGTGCCAGCACCCCGCCGGGATTTACTGAGCAGTTCTTC. This codes for CASTPPGFTEQFF.

V and J are TRBV5-8 and TRBJ1-1, with a possible D match to TRBD1 (5 bases). CDR1 is SGHTS and CDR2 is YDEGEE in the germline V gene. The CDR3 is 15 residues long. The ends were cut back, 2 bases at V and 8 bases at J, with 19 bases in the middle. CDR3 DNA: TGTGCCAGCAGCTTTCAGGGAAGTAGGGTAGGGGAAGCTTTCTTT. Protein: CASSFQGSRVGEAFF.